The entry that follows covers one T cell receptor beta chain sequence. The antigen it binds to is not known. Base qualities are not provided; no much larger clone lies one nucleotide away. This record comes from a study of graft-versus-host responses after intestinal transplantation (dated by TCRdb to the early 2020s). Study-level background: Multivisceral, liver-intestinal, or isolated intestinal transplants were received by the recipients. Rather than going through the commercial service, samples from a few later patients were sequenced in-house on an Illumina MiSeq and processed with MiXCR. Bulk TCR-beta CDR3 sequencing was used to track graft-versus-host and host-versus-graft alloreactive T cell clones in the graft, circulation and bone marrow after intestinal transplantation. The cohort enrolled 20 to 25 intestinal transplant recipients, one of whom was a retransplant, and a few patients without pretransplant specimens were excluded. Donor T cell macrochimerism was defined as a peak of at least 4% donor T cells among recipient peripheral blood mononuclear cells. Alloreactive clones were identified by sequencing pre-transplant mixed lymphocyte reaction products and comparing them with unstimulated pre-transplant donor and recipient T cells. Every recipient was given anti-thymocyte globulin induction, then maintenance tacrolimus and steroids for 3 to 4 years. What the study reported, not specific to this receptor: The conclusions were limited by the relatively low number and heterogeneity of the intestinal transplant patients. GvH clones were found in recipient bone marrow, and some of the GvH clones appeared earlier in ileal mucosa or blood, which is consistent with an intestinal mucosal origin. Early after transplant, peak levels of circulating GvH clones were found to be associated with declines in HvG clones. High GvH to HvG T cell clonal ratios were observed in the allografts of patients with donor T cell macrochimerism.

The library was obtained by the immunoSEQ multiplex PCR assay. For most patients, genomic DNA was isolated with the Qiagen DNeasy Blood and Tissue Kit and sent frozen to Adaptive Biotechnologies for TCR sequencing. For most patients, genomic DNA was subjected to high-throughput TCR-beta CDR3 sequencing by Adaptive Biotechnologies. The study's processing was this. TCR sequencing data for roughly 20 patients were retrieved from Adaptive's ImmunoSEQ software; a few other patients were processed with MiXCR and VDJtools. To correct CD4 versus CD8 sorting errors, sequences present in both subsets at a frequency ratio below 5:1 were removed. Because the origin of CDR3 nucleotide sequences shared between donor and recipient could not be assigned, those sequences were removed. To be classed as alloreactive, a clone needed at least 2-fold expansion over unstimulated cells and a minimum CFSE-low frequency of 0.002% (template counts) or 0.001% (read counts). A clone was considered mappable if detected in the sequenced pre-transplant spleen, lymph node, or MLR CFSE-low populations of the donor or recipient. The cumulative frequency of alloreactive clones was calculated as a percentage of all sequences, weighted by copy number. The table comes from immuneACCESS by way of TCRdb, which keeps in-frame sequences with V and J called. Part of the clones is missing from these tables; in studies checked, under half for an unresolved V gene and the rest for unknown reasons. V, J and clone size are taken as reported in that table, and D and trimming were inferred from the DNA itself. The sample table contains around 78,000 clones; only one count was recorded for about nine tenths of them. Together, the top ten hold over 7% of the sample.

The time point label, read with the paper, signifies: cells obtained before transplantation from donor or recipient. CD3+CD4+ and CD3+CD8+ populations were FACS-sorted from unstimulated pre-transplant donor and recipient cells taken from spleen or lymph nodes. Unmatched junction bases come to 2, with V trimmed by 4 bases and J by 2 bases. The germline V gene yields SGHVS for CDR1 and FQNEAQ for CDR2. The CDR3 numbers 14 residues from cysteine through phenylalanine. Left in the record is the CDR3 DNA by itself, 42 bases read in frame from the first base. The sequence came from a human donor who was the organ donor for an intestinal transplant. The chain is encoded by TRBV7-8 joined to TRBJ1-2, and 9 bases in between align with TRBD1. The sequences come from unstimulated CD8+ T cells sorted from spleen or lymph node cells, collected before transplant. The DNA sequence follows: TGTGCCAGCAGCTGGGGACAGGGAAACTATGGCTACACCTTC. This is translated as CASSWGQGNYGYTF.